This passage covers 22 T cell receptor beta chains from one sample sequenced in a study of blood T cell repertoires in COVID-19. Assay used: immunoSEQ multiplex PCR; TCRdb lists only in-frame clones, some missing. Found here are tens of thousands of clones, approximately 88% of them singletons; the top ten hold 4% to 5.5%. The sequenced sample consisted of peripheral blood. Every receptor here comes from a man aged 50-59 years with active COVID-19.

This sequence joins TRBV12-3 or TRBV12-4 and TRBJ1-4; maybe TRBD1 (6 bases). The CDR3 has 13 amino acids. V lost 7 bases to trimming and J lost 8 bases, with 14 bases between them. The CDR3 coding sequence is TGTGCCAGCACCGGGGGGGCCGAGGAAAAACTGTTTTTT. Its protein product is CASTGGAEEKLFF.

The chain is built from TRBV3-1 (or the pseudogene TRBV3-2) and TRBJ1-1; TRBD1 might be the D (6 bases). Trimming removed 1 base at V and 9 bases at J, with 12 bases between. This CDR3 has 13 residues. Germline CDR1 and CDR2: LGHDT and YNNKEL (reference sequence). CDR3 DNA: TGTGCCAGCAGCCAAGGATGGGACATCCAAGCTTTCTTT. Its translation: CASSQGWDIQAFF.

The table lists this clone with a few counts. The J gene is TRBJ1-6, the V gene TRBV4-3; 7 bases align to TRBD1. With V trimmed by 0 bases and J by 11 bases, 7 bases remained unmatched. The CDR3 has 15 residues. Germline lookup yields CDR1 LGHNA and CDR2 YSLEER. CDR3 in amino acids: CASSQDDRDEPPLHF. In DNA, the CDR3 is TGCGCCAGCAGCCAAGATGACAGGGATGAGCCACCCCTCCACTTT.

The CDR3 nucleotides are TGTGCCAGCAGCCCCCCCAGCGGGGGGTTCTCCTACGAGCAGTACTTC. Translated: CASSPPSGGFSYEQYF. The J gene is TRBJ2-7, the V gene TRBV9; TRBD2 agrees at 9 bases. CDR3 length: 16 residues. Trimming cost V 4 bases and J 0 bases; bases outside gene matches: 8. Looked up from germline, CDR1 is SGDLS and CDR2 is YYNGEE.

The chain combines TRBV6-9 with TRBJ2-1; no clear D gene. V shed 0 bases and J shed 8 bases, with 5 bases lying between them. The CDR3 sequence is 12 residues long. Germline V CDR1 and CDR2: MNHGY, SVAAGI. CDR3 in amino acids: CASSYSSDEQFF. The CDR3 nucleotides are TGTGCCAGCAGTTATTCGTCCGATGAGCAGTTCTTC.

V gene TRBV29-1 combines with J gene TRBJ2-7; TRBD1 matches at 11 bases. This CDR3 is built from 12 residues. With 3 bases clipped from V and 6 bases from J, the junction kept 1 base outside the gene matches. From germline, CDR1 is SQVTM and CDR2 ANQGSEA. The DNA for the CDR3 is TGCAGCGTTGAGGGACAGGGGGTCGAGCAGTACTTC. This gives the protein CSVEGQGVEQYF.

The rearrangement uses TRBV5-1 and TRBJ2-7; 7 bases align to TRBD1. V gave up 4 bases and J gave up 6 bases; unmatched junction bases: 7. CDR1 is SGHRS, CDR2 YFSETQ, per germline. The CDR3 covers 13 residues. CDR3 sequence reads: CASSPTGVVEQYF. In nucleotides, the CDR3 is TGCGCCAGCAGCCCTACAGGGGTTGTCGAGCAGTACTTC.

This chain uses TRBV11-3 with TRBJ2-5; 7 nucleotides agree with TRBD1. Looked up from germline, CDR1 is SGHNT and CDR2 is YENEEA. The V gene end was trimmed by 4 bases and the J gene end by 5 bases; junction bases not matched to a gene: 19. The CDR3 extends over 18 amino acids. Here the CDR3 reads CASSSTPRPWDRRETQYF. The CDR3 DNA follows: TGTGCCAGCAGCTCCACCCCGCGTCCGTGGGACAGAAGGGAGACCCAGTACTTC.

The V gene is TRBV10-1, the J gene TRBJ1-1; possibly TRBD1 for D (6 bases). V lost 2 bases to trimming and J lost 1 base, with 11 bases between them. This CDR3 region has 15 residues. The germline gives CDR1 WNHNN, CDR2 SYGVQD (reference sequence). The CDR3 DNA sequence: TGCGCCAGCAGTGAGGGGGGCAGGGGGAACACTGAAGCTTTCTTT. It translates to CASSEGGRGNTEAFF.

This chain connects TRBV29-1 to TRBJ2-1; 9 positions agree with TRBD2. The germline V gene encodes CDR1 SQVTM and CDR2 ANQGSEA. The CDR3 covers 13 residues. With 4 bases clipped from V and 8 bases from J, the junction kept 6 bases outside the gene matches. The CDR3 protein is CSVGPSGIDEQFF. CDR3 bases: TGCAGCGTTGGTCCTAGCGGGATTGATGAGCAGTTCTTC.

V usage is TRBV4-3 and J usage is TRBJ1-2; D remains unclear. V was trimmed by 1 base and J by 4 bases, leaving 16 bases between them. This CDR3 has 16 residues. Germline CDR1 and CDR2: LGHNA and YSLEER. CDR3 sequence (DNA): TGCGCCAGCAGCCAAGGAGAGGGTCCAAATTTCTATGGCTACACCTTC. It translates to CASSQGEGPNFYGYTF.

The chain combines TRBV5-1 with TRBJ2-5; 11 bases line up with TRBD2. The germline V gene has CDR1 SGHRS and CDR2 YFSETQ. This CDR3 is 16 amino acids long. Trimming cost V 1 base and J 2 bases; bases outside gene matches: 4. The CDR3 DNA is TGCGCCAGCAGCTTGAGCACTAGCGGGGGACAAGAGACCCAGTACTTC. This sequence encodes CASSLSTSGGQETQYF. Complete variable domain (other parts from reference TRBV5-1 and TRBJ2-5): KAGVTQTPRYLIKTRGQQVTLSCSPISGHRSVSWYQQTPGQGLQFLFEYFSETQRNKGNFPGRFSGRQFSNSRSEMNVSTLELGDSALYLCASSLSTSGGQETQYFGPGTRLLVL.

V is TRBV5-6 and J is TRBJ2-2, with D possibly TRBD1 on 6 matching bases. The CDR3 length is 15 residues. V lost 5 bases, J lost 6 bases, and 17 bases lay in between. CDR1 is SGHDT, CDR2 YYEEEE, per germline. The CDR3: CASSRTVLVAGELFF. CDR3 in DNA: TGTGCCAGCAGTCGGACAGTCCTGGTAGCCGGGGAGCTGTTTTTT.

CDR3 sequence: CAISEQGYEQYF. The CDR3, as DNA: TGTGCCATCAGTGAGCAGGGATACGAGCAGTACTTC. The chain uses TRBV10-3 and TRBJ2-7, with D perhaps matching TRBD1 (5 bases). CDR3 length equals 12 residues. Per germline, CDR1 ENHRY and CDR2 SYGVKD. V gave up 2 bases and J gave up 4 bases, with 6 bases separating them.

This clone was picked up a small number of times. The V call is TRBV28, the J call TRBJ1-6; 7 bases are a match to TRBD1. V trimming: 7 bases; J trimming: 13 bases; junction bases outside the gene matches: 7. The CDR3 loop spans 12 amino acids. Germline CDR1 MDHEN, CDR2 SYDVKM. The CDR3 sequence: CASTAPRGPLHF. In DNA, the CDR3 is TGTGCCAGCACTGCCCCCAGGGGGCCCCTCCACTTT.

This clone came up once. V usage is TRBV18 and J usage is TRBJ2-7; maybe TRBD2 (6 bases). CDR3 length equals 15 residues. The V and J ends lost 0 bases and 2 bases respectively, with 11 bases between them. CDR1 KGHSH and CDR2 LQKENI come from the germline V gene. The CDR3: CASSPPRGGPYEQYF. As DNA, the CDR3 is TGTGCCAGCTCACCACCGAGAGGAGGGCCCTACGAGCAGTACTTC.

The gene calls are TRBV27 and TRBJ1-3; D is unclear. This CDR3 is 16 amino acids long. The V gene's germline CDR1 is MNHEY and CDR2 SMNVEV (reference sequence). Trimming shortened V by 3 bases and J by 3 bases, and 15 bases separated the two germline ends. CDR3 DNA sequence: TGTGCCAGCAGTTTTGGAGGACTAGGGAGTGGAAACACCATATATTTT. Residues: CASSFGGLGSGNTIYF.

The chain uses TRBV28 and TRBJ1-2; the D is unclear. Germline CDR1 and CDR2: MDHEN and SYDVKM. V lost 2 bases to trimming and J lost 7 bases, with 11 bases between them. The CDR3 is 13 residues long. The CDR3 reads CASSLEPRGGYTF. The CDR3 DNA reads as TGTGCCAGCAGTTTAGAGCCACGGGGTGGCTACACCTTC.

The chain recombines TRBV4-1 with TRBJ2-7; 13 bases are shared with TRBD2. This CDR3 comprises 18 residues. The J segment lost 0 bases and the V segment lost 4 bases, leaving 9 bases of the junction unmatched. Germline CDR1 reads MGHRA; CDR2 reads YSYEKL. The CDR3 coding sequence is TGCGCCAGCAGCCCCGGACTAGCGGGGGCCCCGATCTCCTACGAGCAGTACTTC. The encoded protein is CASSPGLAGAPISYEQYF.

CDR3 nucleotide sequence: TGTGCCAGCAAGGACGGCCGGGGGGCATACAATGAGCAGTTCTTC. Translating gives CASKDGRGAYNEQFF. The chain carries TRBV2 and TRBJ2-1, with D possibly TRBD2 on 7 matching bases. CDR3 size: 15 residues. V lost 7 bases to trimming and J lost 4 bases, with 17 bases between them. Germline V lookup: CDR1 SNHLY, CDR2 FYNNEI. Full variable domain (remainder filled in from reference TRBV2 and TRBJ2-1): EPEVTQTPSHQVTQMGQEVILRCVPISNHLYFYWYRQILGQKVEFLVSFYNNEISEKSEIFDDQFSVERPDGSNFTLKIRSTKLEDSAMYFCASKDGRGAYNEQFFGPGTRLTVL.

The gene calls are TRBV24-1 and TRBJ1-5; D is undetermined. CDR1 is KGHDR and CDR2 is SFDVKD in the germline V gene. The CDR3 has 15 amino acids. The ends were cut back, 5 bases at V and 0 bases at J, with 10 bases in the middle. CDR3 sequence reads: CATSGRANSNQPQHF. CDR3 nucleotide sequence: TGTGCCACCAGTGGGAGGGCAAATAGCAATCAGCCCCAGCATTTT.

The DNA for the CDR3 is TGTGCCAGCAGCTTAGATTGGACTAGCGGGGGCTCCTACGAGCAGTACTTC. Translation: CASSLDWTSGGSYEQYF. The J gene is TRBJ2-7, the V gene TRBV11-2, with 13 bases fitting TRBD2. The CDR3 covers 17 residues. Germline assignment: CDR1 SGHAT and CDR2 FQNNGV. Trimming removed 0 bases from V and 0 bases from J; junction bases left unmatched: 2.